The T cell receptor beta chain under discussion was sequenced for a study of blood T cell repertoires in COVID-19. Turning to the study itself: Material from acute and convalescent COVID-19 was sourced from the United States, Italy and Spain. Nucleic acid was either cDNA or gDNA, and it came from T cells, B-cell-depleted T cells, or PBMCs.

Across 24 US areas, participants ranged in age from about 18 to 90 years. Cohort 3 recovered donors had two negative PCRs, clearance, or symptom resolution. Germline V gene lookup returns CDR1 LNHDA and CDR2 SQIVND (reference sequence). V trimming: 5 bases; J trimming: 4 bases; junction bases outside the gene matches: 5. CDR3 length equals 14 residues. Clones were sequenced by immunoSEQ multiplex PCR, and TCRdb holds only the in-frame ones, with some missing. The sample has 200,000 to 250,000 clones; around 90% are singletons. The sample consisted of PBMCs or T cells enriched from blood (not recorded which). The rearrangement uses TRBV19 and TRBJ1-2; 9 bases fit TRBD1. The TCR originated in a young man who had recovered from COVID-19. The chain's CDR3 is CASSRTGDSYGYTF. As DNA, the CDR3 is TGTGCCAGTAGTCGGACAGGGGATTCCTATGGCTACACCTTC.